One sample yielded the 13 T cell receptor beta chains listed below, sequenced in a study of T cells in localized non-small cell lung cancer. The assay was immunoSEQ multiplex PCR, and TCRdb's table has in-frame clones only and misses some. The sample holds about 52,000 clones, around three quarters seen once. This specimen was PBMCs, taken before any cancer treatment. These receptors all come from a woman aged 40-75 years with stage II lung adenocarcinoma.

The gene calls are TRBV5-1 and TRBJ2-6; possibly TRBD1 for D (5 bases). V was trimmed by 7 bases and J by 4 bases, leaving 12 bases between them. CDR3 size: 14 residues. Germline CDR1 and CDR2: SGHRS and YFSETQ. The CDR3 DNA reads TGCGCCAGCGAGTCTGGGGCAGGGGCCAACGTCCTGACTTTC. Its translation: CASESGAGANVLTF.

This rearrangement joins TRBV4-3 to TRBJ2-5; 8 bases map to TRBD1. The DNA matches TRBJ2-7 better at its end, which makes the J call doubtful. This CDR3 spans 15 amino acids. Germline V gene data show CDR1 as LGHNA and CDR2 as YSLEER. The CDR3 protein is CASSQGRLTGDEQYF. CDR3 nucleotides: TGCGCCAGCAGCCAAGGTCGGCTGACAGGGGACGAGCAGTACTTC.

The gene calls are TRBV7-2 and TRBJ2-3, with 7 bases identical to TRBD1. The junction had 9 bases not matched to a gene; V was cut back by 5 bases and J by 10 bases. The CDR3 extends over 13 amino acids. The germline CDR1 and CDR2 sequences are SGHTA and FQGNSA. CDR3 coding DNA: TGTGCCAGCAGCCCCCGAACAGGGGAAGCGCAGTATTTT. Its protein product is CASSPRTGEAQYF.

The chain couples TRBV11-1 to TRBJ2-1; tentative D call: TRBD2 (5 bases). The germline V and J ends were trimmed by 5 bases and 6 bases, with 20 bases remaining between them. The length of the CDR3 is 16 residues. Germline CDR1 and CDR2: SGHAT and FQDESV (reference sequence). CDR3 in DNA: TGTGCCAGCAGCCCTAGATCGGGGTCACTATCCAATGAGCAGTTCTTC. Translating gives CASSPRSGSLSNEQFF.

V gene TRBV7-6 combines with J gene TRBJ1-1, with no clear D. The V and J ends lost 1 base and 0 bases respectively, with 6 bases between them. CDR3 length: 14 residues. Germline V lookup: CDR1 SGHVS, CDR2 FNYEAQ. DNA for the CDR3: TGTGCCAGCAGCTTAGAAACTTTGAACACTGAAGCTTTCTTT. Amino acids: CASSLETLNTEAFF.

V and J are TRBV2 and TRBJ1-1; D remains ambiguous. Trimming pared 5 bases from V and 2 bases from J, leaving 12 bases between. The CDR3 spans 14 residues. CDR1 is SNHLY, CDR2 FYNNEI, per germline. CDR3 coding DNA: TGTGCCAGCAGTCTGCGGACCGATAACACTGAAGCTTTCTTT. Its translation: CASSLRTDNTEAFF.

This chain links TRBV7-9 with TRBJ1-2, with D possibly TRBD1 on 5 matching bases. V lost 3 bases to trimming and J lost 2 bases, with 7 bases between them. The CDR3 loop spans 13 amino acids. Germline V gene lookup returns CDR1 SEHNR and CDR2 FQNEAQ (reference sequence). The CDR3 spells CASSLTENYGYTF. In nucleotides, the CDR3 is TGTGCCAGCAGCTTGACAGAGAACTATGGCTACACCTTC. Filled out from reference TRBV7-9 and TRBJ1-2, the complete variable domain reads DTGVSQNPRHKITKRGQNVTFRCDPISEHNRLYWYRQTLGQGPEFLTYFQNEAQLEKSRLLSDRFSAERPKGSFSTLEIQRTEQGDSAMYLCASSLTENYGYTFGSGTRLTVV.

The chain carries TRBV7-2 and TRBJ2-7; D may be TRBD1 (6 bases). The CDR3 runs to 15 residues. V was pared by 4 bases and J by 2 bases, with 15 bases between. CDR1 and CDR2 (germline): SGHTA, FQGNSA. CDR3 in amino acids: CASSSQGFGPYEQYF. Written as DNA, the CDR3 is TGTGCCAGCAGCTCACAGGGATTTGGCCCCTACGAGCAGTACTTC.

The CDR3 loop reads CASSFSGVSGNTIYF. The CDR3 bases are TGCGCCAGCAGCTTCTCCGGGGTCTCTGGAAACACCATATATTTT. The chain employs TRBV5-1 and TRBJ1-3; D gene uncertain. The CDR3 contains 15 residues. Trimming took 2 bases from V and 0 from J, leaving 9 bases between them. Germline V gives CDR1 SGHRS, CDR2 YFSETQ.

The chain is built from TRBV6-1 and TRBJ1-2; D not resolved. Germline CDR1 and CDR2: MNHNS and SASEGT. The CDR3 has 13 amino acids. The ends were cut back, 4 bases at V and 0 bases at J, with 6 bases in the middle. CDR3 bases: TGTGCCAGCAGTGTGGGAACTAACTATGGCTACACCTTC. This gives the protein CASSVGTNYGYTF.

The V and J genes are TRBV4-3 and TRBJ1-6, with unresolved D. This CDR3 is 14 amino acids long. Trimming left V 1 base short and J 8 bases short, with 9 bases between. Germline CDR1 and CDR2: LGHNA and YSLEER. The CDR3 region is CASSQVLVDSPLHF. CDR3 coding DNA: TGCGCCAGCAGCCAAGTCCTTGTGGATTCACCCCTCCACTTT.

The CDR3 DNA reads TGCGCCAGCAGCCCCAGATGGAAGGGCGTCCCGGAAGCTTTCTTT. It is translated as CASSPRWKGVPEAFF. The J gene is TRBJ1-1, the V gene TRBV4-1, with unresolved D. The CDR3 runs to 15 residues. V lost 4 bases, J lost 8 bases, and 20 bases lay in between. The germline V gene has CDR1 MGHRA and CDR2 YSYEKL.

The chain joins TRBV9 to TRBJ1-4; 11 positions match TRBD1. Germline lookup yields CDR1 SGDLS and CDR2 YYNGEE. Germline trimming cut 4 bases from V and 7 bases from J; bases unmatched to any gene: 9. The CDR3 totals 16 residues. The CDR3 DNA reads TGTGCCAGCAGCCCTCGGGACAGGGGGTTAGGTGAAAAACTGTTTTTT. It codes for CASSPRDRGLGEKLFF.